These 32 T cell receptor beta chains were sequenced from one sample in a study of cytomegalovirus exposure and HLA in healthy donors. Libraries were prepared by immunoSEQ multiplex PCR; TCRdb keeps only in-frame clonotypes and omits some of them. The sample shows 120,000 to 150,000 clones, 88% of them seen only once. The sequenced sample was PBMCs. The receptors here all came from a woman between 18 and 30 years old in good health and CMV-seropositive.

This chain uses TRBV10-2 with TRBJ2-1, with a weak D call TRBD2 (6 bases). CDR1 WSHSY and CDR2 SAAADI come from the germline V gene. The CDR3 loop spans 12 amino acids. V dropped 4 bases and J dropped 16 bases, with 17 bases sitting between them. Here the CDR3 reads CASSALTRVPFF. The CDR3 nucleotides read TGCGCCAGCAGTGCTCTGACTAGGGTTCCCTTCTTC.

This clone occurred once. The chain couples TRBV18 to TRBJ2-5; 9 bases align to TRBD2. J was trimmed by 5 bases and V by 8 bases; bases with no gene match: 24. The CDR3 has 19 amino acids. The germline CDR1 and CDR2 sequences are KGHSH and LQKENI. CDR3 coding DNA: TGTGCCAGCCCTTACGTGTACAGCCAGGCGCGGGAGGGCATGGAGACCCAGTACTTC. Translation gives CASPYVYSQAREGMETQYF.

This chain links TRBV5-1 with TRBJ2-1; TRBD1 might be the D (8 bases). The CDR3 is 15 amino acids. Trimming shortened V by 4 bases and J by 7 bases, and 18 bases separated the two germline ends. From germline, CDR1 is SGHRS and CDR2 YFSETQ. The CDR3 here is CASSPNRGGVNEQFF. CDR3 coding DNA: TGCGCCAGCAGCCCAAACAGGGGGGGTGTAAATGAGCAGTTCTTC. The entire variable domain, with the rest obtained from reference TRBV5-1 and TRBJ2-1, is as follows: KAGVTQTPRYLIKTRGQQVTLSCSPISGHRSVSWYQQTPGQGLQFLFEYFSETQRNKGNFPGRFSGRQFSNSRSEMNVSTLELGDSALYLCASSPNRGGVNEQFFGPGTRLTVL.

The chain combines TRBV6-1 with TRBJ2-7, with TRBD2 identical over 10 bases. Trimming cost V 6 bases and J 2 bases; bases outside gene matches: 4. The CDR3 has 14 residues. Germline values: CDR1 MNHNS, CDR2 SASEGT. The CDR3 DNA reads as TGTGCCAGCAGACCTAGCGGGAGCCCCTACGAGCAGTACTTC. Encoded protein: CASRPSGSPYEQYF.

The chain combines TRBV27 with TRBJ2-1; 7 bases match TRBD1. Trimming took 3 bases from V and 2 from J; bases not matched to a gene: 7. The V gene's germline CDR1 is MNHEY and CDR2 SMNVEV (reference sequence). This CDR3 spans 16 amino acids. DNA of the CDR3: TGTGCCAGCAGTTTTTCAGGGGGAGTCGCCTACAATGAGCAGTTCTTC. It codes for CASSFSGGVAYNEQFF.

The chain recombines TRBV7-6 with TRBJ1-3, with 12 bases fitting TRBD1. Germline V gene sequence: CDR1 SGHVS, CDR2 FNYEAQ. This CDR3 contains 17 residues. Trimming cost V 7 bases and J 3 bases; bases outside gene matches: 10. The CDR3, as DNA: TGTGCCAGCAACCCCGGGACAGGGGGCGCTTATGGAAACACCATATATTTT. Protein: CASNPGTGGAYGNTIYF.

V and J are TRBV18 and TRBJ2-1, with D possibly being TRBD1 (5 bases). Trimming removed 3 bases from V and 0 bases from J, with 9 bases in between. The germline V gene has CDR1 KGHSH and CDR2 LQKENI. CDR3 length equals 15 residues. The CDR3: CASSPVQVSYNEQFF. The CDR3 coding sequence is TGTGCCAGCTCACCTGTACAGGTCTCCTACAATGAGCAGTTCTTC.

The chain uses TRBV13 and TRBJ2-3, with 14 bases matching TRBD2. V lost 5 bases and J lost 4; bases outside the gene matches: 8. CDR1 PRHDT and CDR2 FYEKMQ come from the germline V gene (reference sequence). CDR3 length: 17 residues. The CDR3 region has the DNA TGTGCCAGCAGCCCCGAAAGACTAGCGGGGGGGCCAGATACGCAGTATTTT. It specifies CASSPERLAGGPDTQYF.

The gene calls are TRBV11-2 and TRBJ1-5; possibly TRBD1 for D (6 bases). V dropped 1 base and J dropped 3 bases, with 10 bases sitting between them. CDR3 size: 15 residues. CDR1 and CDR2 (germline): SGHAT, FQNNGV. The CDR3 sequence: CASSLGTVFNQPQHF. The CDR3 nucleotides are TGTGCCAGCAGCTTAGGGACAGTATTCAATCAGCCCCAGCATTTT.

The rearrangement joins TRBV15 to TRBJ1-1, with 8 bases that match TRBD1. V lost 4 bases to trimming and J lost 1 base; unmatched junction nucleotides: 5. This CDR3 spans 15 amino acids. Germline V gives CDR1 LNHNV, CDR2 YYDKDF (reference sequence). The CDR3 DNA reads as TGTGCCACCAGCATCCCCGGGACAGGGAACACTGAAGCTTTCTTT. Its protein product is CATSIPGTGNTEAFF.

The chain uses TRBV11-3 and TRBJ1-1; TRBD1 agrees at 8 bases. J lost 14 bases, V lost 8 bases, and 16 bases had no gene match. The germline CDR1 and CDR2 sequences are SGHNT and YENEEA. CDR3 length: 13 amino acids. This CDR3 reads CASPKASGQGRFF. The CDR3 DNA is TGTGCCAGCCCCAAGGCGTCCGGACAGGGTAGGTTCTTT.

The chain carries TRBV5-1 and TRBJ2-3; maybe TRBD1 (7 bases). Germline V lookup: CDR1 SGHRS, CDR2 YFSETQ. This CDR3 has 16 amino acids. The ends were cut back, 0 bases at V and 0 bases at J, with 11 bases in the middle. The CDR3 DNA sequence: TGCGCCAGCAGCTTGGCGGCAGGGGGGAGCACAGATACGCAGTATTTT. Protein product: CASSLAAGGSTDTQYF.

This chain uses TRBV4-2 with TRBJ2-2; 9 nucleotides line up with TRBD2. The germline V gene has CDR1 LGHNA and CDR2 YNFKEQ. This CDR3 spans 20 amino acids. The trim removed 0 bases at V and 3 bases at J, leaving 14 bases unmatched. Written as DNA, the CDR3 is TGTGCCAGCAGCCAAGAGTTTCTTGGCGGGGGGGCCACGGACACCGGGGAGCTGTTTTTT. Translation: CASSQEFLGGGATDTGELFF.

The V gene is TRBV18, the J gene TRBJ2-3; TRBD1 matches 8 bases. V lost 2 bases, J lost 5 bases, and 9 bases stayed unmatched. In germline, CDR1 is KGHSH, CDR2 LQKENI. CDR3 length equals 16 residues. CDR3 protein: CASSPYQGARGDTQYF. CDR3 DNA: TGTGCCAGCTCACCATATCAGGGGGCGCGGGGAGATACGCAGTATTTT.

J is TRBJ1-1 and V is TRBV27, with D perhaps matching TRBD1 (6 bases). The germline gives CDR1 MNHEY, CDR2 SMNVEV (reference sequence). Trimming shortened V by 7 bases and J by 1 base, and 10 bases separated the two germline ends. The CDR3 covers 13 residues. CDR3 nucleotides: TGTGCCAGCAACCTGGGGGCGAACACTGAAGCTTTCTTT. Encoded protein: CASNLGANTEAFF.

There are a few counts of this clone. CDR3 nucleotide sequence: TGTGCCAGTTGGTCGGGAAGCGGCGCCTACGAGCAGTACTTC. As protein: CASWSGSGAYEQYF. This chain links TRBV19 with TRBJ2-7, with D possibly matching TRBD2 (5 bases). V was clipped by 8 bases and J by 2 bases, with 16 bases between them. Germline CDR1 reads LNHDA; CDR2 reads SQIVND (reference sequence). The CDR3 extends over 14 amino acids.

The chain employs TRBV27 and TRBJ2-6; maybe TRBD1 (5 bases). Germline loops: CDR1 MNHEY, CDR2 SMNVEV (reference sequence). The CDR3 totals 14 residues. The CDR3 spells CVSRRGSGANVLTF. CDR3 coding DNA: TGTGTTTCCCGAAGGGGCTCTGGGGCCAACGTCCTGACTTTC.

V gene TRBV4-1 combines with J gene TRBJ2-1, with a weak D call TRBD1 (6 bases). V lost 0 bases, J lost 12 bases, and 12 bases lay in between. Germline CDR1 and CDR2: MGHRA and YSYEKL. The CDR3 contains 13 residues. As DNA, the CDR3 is TGCGCCAGCAGCCAAGATCCACAGGGTCTGCAGTTCTTC. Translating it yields CASSQDPQGLQFF.

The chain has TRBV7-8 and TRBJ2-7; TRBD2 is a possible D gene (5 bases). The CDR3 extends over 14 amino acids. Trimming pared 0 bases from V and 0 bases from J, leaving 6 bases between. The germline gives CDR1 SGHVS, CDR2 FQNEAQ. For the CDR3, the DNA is TGTGCCAGCAGCTTAGCGGACTCCTCCTACGAGCAGTACTTC. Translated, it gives CASSLADSSYEQYF.

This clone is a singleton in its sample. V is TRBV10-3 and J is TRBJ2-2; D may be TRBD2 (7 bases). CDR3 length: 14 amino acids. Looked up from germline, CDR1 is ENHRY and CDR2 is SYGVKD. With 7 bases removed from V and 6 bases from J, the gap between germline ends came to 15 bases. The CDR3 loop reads CAITPGGPSGELFF. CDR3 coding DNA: TGTGCCATCACTCCGGGGGGCCCTTCCGGGGAGCTGTTTTTT.

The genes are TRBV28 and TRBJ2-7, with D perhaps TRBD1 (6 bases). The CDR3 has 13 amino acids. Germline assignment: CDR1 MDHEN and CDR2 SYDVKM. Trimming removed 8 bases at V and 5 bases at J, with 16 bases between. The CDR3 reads CASCNRDFHEQYF. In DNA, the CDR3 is TGTGCCAGCTGCAACAGGGATTTCCACGAGCAGTACTTC. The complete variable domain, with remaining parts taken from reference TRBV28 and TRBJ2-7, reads DVKVTQSSRYLVKRTGEKVFLECVQDMDHENMFWYRQDPGLGLRLIYFSYDVKMKEKGDIPEGYSVSREKKERFSLILESASTNQTSMYLCASCNRDFHEQYFGPGTRLTVT.

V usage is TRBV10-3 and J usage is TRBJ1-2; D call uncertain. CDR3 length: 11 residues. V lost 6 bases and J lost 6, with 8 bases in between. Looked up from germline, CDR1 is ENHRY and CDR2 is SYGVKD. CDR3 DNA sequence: TGTGCCATCAGAGAACAACATGGCTACACCTTC. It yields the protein CAIREQHGYTF.

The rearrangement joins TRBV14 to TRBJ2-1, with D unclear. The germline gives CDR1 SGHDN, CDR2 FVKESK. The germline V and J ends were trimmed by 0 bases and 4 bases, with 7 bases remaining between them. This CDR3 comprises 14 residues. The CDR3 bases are TGTGCCAGCAGCCAAGATAGCTGGTACAATGAGCAGTTCTTC. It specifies CASSQDSWYNEQFF.

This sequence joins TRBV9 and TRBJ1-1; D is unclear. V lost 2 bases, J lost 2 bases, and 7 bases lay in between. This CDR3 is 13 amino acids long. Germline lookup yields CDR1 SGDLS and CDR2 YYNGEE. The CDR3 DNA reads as TGTGCCAGCAGCGTCCATCATAACACTGAAGCTTTCTTT. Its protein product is CASSVHHNTEAFF. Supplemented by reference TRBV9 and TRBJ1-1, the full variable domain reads DSGVTQTPKHLITATGQRVTLRCSPRSGDLSVYWYQQSLDQGLQFLIQYYNGEERAKGNILERFSAQQFPDLHSELNLSSLELGDSALYFCASSVHHNTEAFFGQGTRLTVV.

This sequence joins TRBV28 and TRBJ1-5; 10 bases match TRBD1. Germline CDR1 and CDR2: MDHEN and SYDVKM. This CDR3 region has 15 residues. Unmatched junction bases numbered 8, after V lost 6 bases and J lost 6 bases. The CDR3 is CASRDRQGARQPQHF. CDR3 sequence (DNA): TGTGCCAGCAGAGATAGACAGGGGGCGCGTCAGCCCCAGCATTTT.

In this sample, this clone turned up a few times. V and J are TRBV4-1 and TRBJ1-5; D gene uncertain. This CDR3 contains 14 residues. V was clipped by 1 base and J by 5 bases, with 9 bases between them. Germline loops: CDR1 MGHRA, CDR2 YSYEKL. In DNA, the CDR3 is TGCGCCAGCAGCCAAGGCGAGGGCCATCAGCCCCAGCATTTT. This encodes CASSQGEGHQPQHF.

For the CDR3, the DNA is TGCGCCAGCAGCCAAGATCCTGCTAGCGGGGAAGAGACCCAGTACTTC. Translation gives CASSQDPASGEETQYF. The chain links TRBV4-3 to TRBJ2-5; 9 bases line up with TRBD2. Germline V lookup: CDR1 LGHNA, CDR2 YSLEER. V dropped 0 bases and J dropped 3; count of bases not matched to a gene: 5. This CDR3 region has 16 residues.

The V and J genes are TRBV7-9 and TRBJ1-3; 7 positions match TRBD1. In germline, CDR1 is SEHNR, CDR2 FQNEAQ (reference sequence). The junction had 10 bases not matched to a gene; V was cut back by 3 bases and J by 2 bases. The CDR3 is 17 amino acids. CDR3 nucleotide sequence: TGTGCCAGCAGCTTGGCCCGCGACAGGGCCCCTGGAAACACCATATATTTT. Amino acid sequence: CASSLARDRAPGNTIYF.

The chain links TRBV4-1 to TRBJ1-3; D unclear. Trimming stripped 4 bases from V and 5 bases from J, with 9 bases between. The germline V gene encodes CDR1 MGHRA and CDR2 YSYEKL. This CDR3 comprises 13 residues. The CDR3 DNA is TGCGCCAGCAGCCCCTCGAGCCGAAACACCATATATTTT. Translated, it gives CASSPSSRNTIYF.

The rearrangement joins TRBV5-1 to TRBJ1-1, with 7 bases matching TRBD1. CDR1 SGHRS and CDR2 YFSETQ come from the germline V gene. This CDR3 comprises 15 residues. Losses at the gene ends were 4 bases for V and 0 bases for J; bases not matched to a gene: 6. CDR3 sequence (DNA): TGCGCCAGCAGCGAACAGGGGATTGTGAACACTGAAGCTTTCTTT. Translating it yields CASSEQGIVNTEAFF.

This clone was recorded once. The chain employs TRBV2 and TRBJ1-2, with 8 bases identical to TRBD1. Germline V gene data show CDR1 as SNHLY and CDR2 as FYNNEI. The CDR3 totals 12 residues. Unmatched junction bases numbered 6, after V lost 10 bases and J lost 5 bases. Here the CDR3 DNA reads TGTGCCACCGCCACAGGGGGGTATGGCTACACCTTC. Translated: CATATGGYGYTF.

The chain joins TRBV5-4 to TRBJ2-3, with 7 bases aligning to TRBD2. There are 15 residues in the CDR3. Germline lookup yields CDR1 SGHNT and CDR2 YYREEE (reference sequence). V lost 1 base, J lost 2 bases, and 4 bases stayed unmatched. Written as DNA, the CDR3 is TGTGCCAGCAGCTTGCAGGGAGGGGACACAGATACGCAGTATTTT. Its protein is CASSLQGGDTDTQYF.